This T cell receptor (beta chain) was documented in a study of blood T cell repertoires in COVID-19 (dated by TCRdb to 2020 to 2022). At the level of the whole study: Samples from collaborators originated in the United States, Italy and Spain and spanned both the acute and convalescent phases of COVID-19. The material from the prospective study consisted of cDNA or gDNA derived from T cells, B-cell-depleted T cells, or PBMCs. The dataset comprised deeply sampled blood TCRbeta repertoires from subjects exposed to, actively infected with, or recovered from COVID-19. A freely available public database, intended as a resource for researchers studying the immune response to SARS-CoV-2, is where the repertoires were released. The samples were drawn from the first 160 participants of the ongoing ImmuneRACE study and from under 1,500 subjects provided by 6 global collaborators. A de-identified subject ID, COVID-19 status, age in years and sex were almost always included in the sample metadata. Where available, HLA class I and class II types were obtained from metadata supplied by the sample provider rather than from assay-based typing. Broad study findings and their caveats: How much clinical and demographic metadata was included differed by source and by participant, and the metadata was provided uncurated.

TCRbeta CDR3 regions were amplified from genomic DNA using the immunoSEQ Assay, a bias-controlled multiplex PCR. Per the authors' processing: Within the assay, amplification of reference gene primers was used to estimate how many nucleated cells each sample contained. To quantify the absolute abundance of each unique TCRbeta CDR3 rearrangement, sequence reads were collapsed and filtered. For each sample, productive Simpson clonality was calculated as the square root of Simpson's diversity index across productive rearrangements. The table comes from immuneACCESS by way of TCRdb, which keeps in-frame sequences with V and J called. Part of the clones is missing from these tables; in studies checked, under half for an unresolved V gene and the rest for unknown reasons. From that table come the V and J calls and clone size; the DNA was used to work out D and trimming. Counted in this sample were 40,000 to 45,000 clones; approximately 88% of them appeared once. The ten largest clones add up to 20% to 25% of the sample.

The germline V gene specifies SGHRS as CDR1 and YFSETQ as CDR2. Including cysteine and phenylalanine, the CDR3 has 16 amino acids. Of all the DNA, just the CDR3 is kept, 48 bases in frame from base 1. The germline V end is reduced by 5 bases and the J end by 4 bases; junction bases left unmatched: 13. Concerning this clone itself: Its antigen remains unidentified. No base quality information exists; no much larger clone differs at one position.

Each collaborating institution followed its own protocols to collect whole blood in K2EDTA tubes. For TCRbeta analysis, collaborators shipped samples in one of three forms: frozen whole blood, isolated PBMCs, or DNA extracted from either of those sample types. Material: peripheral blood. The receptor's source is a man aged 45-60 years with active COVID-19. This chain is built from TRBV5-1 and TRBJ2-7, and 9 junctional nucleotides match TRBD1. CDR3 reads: CASSPTGTGPSYEQYF. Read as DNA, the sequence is TGCGCCAGCAGTCCAACCGGGACAGGGCCTTCTTACGAGCAGTACTTC.